A single sample gave rise to the 30 T cell receptor beta chains below, sequenced in a study of blood T cell repertoires in COVID-19. Generated by immunoSEQ multiplex PCR, the TCRdb table keeps only in-frame clones and is missing some. The sample includes approximately 210,000 clones, about four fifths of them seen just once. Material: peripheral blood. These receptors came from a woman at least 80 years old with acute or convalescent COVID-19.

This chain links TRBV9 with TRBJ2-1; 8 positions agree with TRBD1. After removal of 0 bases from V and 7 bases from J, the junction contained 6 bases not matched to a gene. Germline loops: CDR1 SGDLS, CDR2 YYNGEE. The CDR3 length is 15 residues. CDR3 coding DNA: TGTGCCAGCAGCGTAGAACAGGGGGAATGGAATGAGCAGTTCTTC. Its translation is CASSVEQGEWNEQFF.

The chain has TRBV5-1 and TRBJ2-1, with 11 positions matching TRBD1. The CDR3 is made up of 15 amino acids. V dropped 4 bases and J dropped 6; count of bases not matched to a gene: 6. Germline V gene data show CDR1 as SGHRS and CDR2 as YFSETQ. In DNA form, the CDR3 reads TGCGCCAGCAGCCTGGGACAGGGGGGACTCAATGAGCAGTTCTTC. Translated, it gives CASSLGQGGLNEQFF. Supplemented by reference TRBV5-1 and TRBJ2-1, the full variable domain reads KAGVTQTPRYLIKTRGQQVTLSCSPISGHRSVSWYQQTPGQGLQFLFEYFSETQRNKGNFPGRFSGRQFSNSRSEMNVSTLELGDSALYLCASSLGQGGLNEQFFGPGTRLTVL.

The chain is built from TRBV20-1 and TRBJ2-3; D gene ambiguous. The length of the CDR3 is 15 residues. The V end was cut by 3 bases, the J end by 0 bases, with 13 bases between. Germline V gene lookup returns CDR1 DFQATT and CDR2 SNEGSKA (reference sequence). The CDR3 here is CSASGPGGSTDTQYF. The CDR3 DNA sequence: TGCAGTGCTAGTGGGCCGGGTGGTAGCACAGATACGCAGTATTTT.

This chain uses TRBV3-1 (or the pseudogene TRBV3-2) with TRBJ1-6, with D possibly matching TRBD1 (6 bases). Trimming removed 6 bases at V and 9 bases at J, with 9 bases between. The CDR3 contains 12 residues. Germline loops: CDR1 LGHDT, CDR2 YNNKEL (reference sequence). CDR3 nucleotides: TGTGCCAGCAGACTCAGGGGTTCACCCCTCCACTTT. Translating it yields CASRLRGSPLHF.

The J gene is TRBJ2-1, the V gene TRBV19; D is unresolved. The V and J ends lost 5 bases and 4 bases respectively, with 9 bases between them. CDR1 and CDR2 (germline): LNHDA, SQIVND (reference sequence). The CDR3 length is 13 residues. CDR3 protein: CASSRPGYNEQFF. The CDR3 DNA sequence: TGTGCCAGTAGTCGGCCCGGGTACAATGAGCAGTTCTTC.

The chain has TRBV4-1 and TRBJ1-2; D not resolved. With 1 base removed from V and 5 bases from J, the gap between germline ends came to 5 bases. The length of the CDR3 is 12 residues. The germline V gene has CDR1 MGHRA and CDR2 YSYEKL. The CDR3 coding sequence is TGCGCCAGCAGCCAAGTCACATATGGCTACACCTTC. Translated: CASSQVTYGYTF.

V and J are TRBV11-3 and TRBJ1-1; 9 bases are shared with TRBD1. V lost 5 bases and J lost 3; bases outside the gene matches: 10. The CDR3 is made up of 16 amino acids. Germline assignment: CDR1 SGHNT and CDR2 YENEEA. The CDR3 sequence: CASSPGTGRGDTEAFF. The CDR3, as DNA: TGTGCCAGCAGCCCGGGGACAGGGCGAGGGGACACTGAAGCTTTCTTT. The whole variable domain, filled in from reference TRBV11-3 and TRBJ1-1, reads EAGVVQSPRYKIIEKKQPVAFWCNPISGHNTLYWYLQNLGQGPELLIRYENEEAVDDSQLPKDRFSAERLKGVDSTLKIQPAELGDSAVYLCASSPGTGRGDTEAFFGQGTRLTVV.

The chain combines TRBV11-3 with TRBJ2-7, with a tentative D call TRBD1 (6 bases). The germline V gene encodes CDR1 SGHNT and CDR2 YENEEA. V was cut by 4 bases and J by 0 bases, with 13 bases left in between. The CDR3 is 15 residues long. CDR3: CASSSAGVSSYEQYF. In DNA, the CDR3 is TGTGCCAGCAGCTCTGCAGGGGTCAGCTCCTACGAGCAGTACTTC.

This clone has a handful of counts. This chain uses TRBV7-9 with TRBJ1-3; D not resolved. The V end lost 2 bases, the J end lost 3 bases, and 17 bases lay between the germline ends. The CDR3 has 17 residues. Germline V lookup: CDR1 SEHNR, CDR2 FQNEAQ (reference sequence). CDR3 in amino acids: CASSLRGTADFGNTIYF. Here the CDR3 DNA reads TGTGCCAGCAGCTTACGGGGAACAGCTGATTTTGGAAACACCATATATTTT.

The rearrangement uses TRBV9 and TRBJ2-2; weak D call: TRBD2 (5 bases). The ends were cut back, 0 bases at V and 5 bases at J, with 17 bases in the middle. Germline V gene data show CDR1 as SGDLS and CDR2 as YYNGEE. This CDR3 region has 17 residues. CDR3 protein: CASSVAILRGETGELFF. Written as DNA, the CDR3 is TGTGCCAGCAGCGTAGCAATACTCCGGGGTGAAACCGGGGAGCTGTTTTTT.

This chain links TRBV4-3 with TRBJ1-5; unclear D gene. V was trimmed by 1 base and J by 9 bases, leaving 10 bases between them. In germline, CDR1 is LGHNA, CDR2 YSLEER. The CDR3 extends over 13 amino acids. Here the CDR3 reads CASSQVPGRPQHF. CDR3 DNA: TGCGCCAGCAGCCAAGTACCCGGGAGGCCCCAGCATTTT.

The chain links TRBV27 to TRBJ1-2; TRBD1 agrees at 8 bases. With 6 bases clipped from V and 2 bases from J, the junction kept 2 bases outside the gene matches. This CDR3 comprises 13 residues. The V gene's germline CDR1 is MNHEY and CDR2 SMNVEV (reference sequence). The CDR3 DNA is TGTGCCAGCAGCAGGGGGCGGAACTATGGCTACACCTTC. This gives the protein CASSRGRNYGYTF.

About this clone itself: The junction differs from germline at one of its ends, possibly a read error. CDR3 amino acids: CASSSPRQETQYF. In nucleotides, the CDR3 is TGCGCCAGCAGCTCCCCGCGGCAAGAAACCCAGTACTTC. The rearrangement joins TRBV5-1 to TRBJ2-5, with D unclear. Germline V gene sequence: CDR1 SGHRS, CDR2 YFSETQ. This CDR3 region has 13 residues.

The CDR3 DNA follows: TGTGCCAGCAGCTTAAGGGGACGACAGGGATCGGAGGAGCAGTACTTC. The encoded protein is CASSLRGRQGSEEQYF. The V and J genes are TRBV5-4 and TRBJ2-7, with 7 bases that match TRBD1. Germline V gene data show CDR1 as SGHNT and CDR2 as YYREEE (reference sequence). The CDR3 contains 16 residues. V lost 2 bases, J lost 7 bases, and 15 bases stayed unmatched.

The chain has TRBV2 and TRBJ2-7; 7 bases align to TRBD2. CDR3 length: 11 amino acids. Germline CDR1 is SNHLY and CDR2 is FYNNEI. With 3 bases clipped from V and 9 bases from J, the junction kept 2 bases outside the gene matches. The CDR3 is CASSEGGRQYF. CDR3 nucleotides: TGTGCCAGCAGTGAGGGGGGGAGGCAGTACTTC.

This clone was found once. The CDR3 loop reads CASSDRHTEAFF. The CDR3 nucleotides are TGTGCCAGCAGTGACAGGCACACTGAAGCTTTCTTT. The chain couples TRBV12-3 or TRBV12-4 to TRBJ1-1; perhaps TRBD1 as D (6 bases). The CDR3 extends over 12 amino acids. V shed 5 bases and J shed 3 bases, with 7 bases lying between them.

This rearrangement joins TRBV18 to TRBJ1-3; possible D gene TRBD1, 5 bases. Trimming stripped 2 bases from V and 3 bases from J, with 11 bases between. Germline V gene sequence: CDR1 KGHSH, CDR2 LQKENI. The CDR3 extends over 15 amino acids. This CDR3 is CASSPGGMIGNTIYF. Here the CDR3 DNA reads TGTGCCAGCTCACCAGGGGGGATGATTGGAAACACCATATATTTT.

The J gene is TRBJ1-1, the V gene TRBV19; D ambiguous. The CDR3 totals 15 residues. Trimming removed 3 bases from V and 4 bases from J, with 15 bases in between. Germline V CDR1 and CDR2: LNHDA, SQIVND (reference sequence). The CDR3 loop reads CASSISALRSTEAFF. The CDR3 DNA reads as TGTGCCAGTAGTATCTCGGCATTAAGGAGCACTGAAGCTTTCTTT.

The V gene is TRBV12-5, the J gene TRBJ2-1, with 12 positions matching TRBD2. The CDR3 consists of 16 residues. The ends lost 1 base at V and 6 bases at J; junction bases unmatched: 4. CDR1 is LGHNT, CDR2 FRNRAP, per germline. CDR3 DNA sequence: TGTGCTAGTGGTTTGGATCTAGCGGGGGGGCTCAATGAGCAGTTCTTC. It codes for CASGLDLAGGLNEQFF.

This clone was recorded only once. The rearrangement uses TRBV6-5 and TRBJ2-1, with D maybe TRBD2 (6 bases). The V end lost 2 bases, the J end lost 11 bases, and 13 bases lay between the germline ends. The germline gives CDR1 MNHEY, CDR2 SVGAGI. The CDR3 runs to 13 residues. The CDR3 protein is CASSYRDREKQFF. Here the CDR3 DNA reads TGTGCCAGCAGTTACCGGGACCGGGAGAAGCAGTTCTTC.

This clone occurred once. This chain links TRBV7-2 with TRBJ1-5, with 8 bases identical to TRBD1. The CDR3 consists of 15 residues. The ends lost 5 bases at V and 4 bases at J; junction bases unmatched: 7. The germline gives CDR1 SGHTA, CDR2 FQGNSA. The CDR3 spells CASSQGRGRNQPQHF. The CDR3 DNA follows: TGTGCCAGCAGCCAGGGCAGGGGGCGGAATCAGCCCCAGCATTTT. Supplemented by reference TRBV7-2 and TRBJ1-5, the full variable domain reads GAGVSQSPSNKVTEKGKDVELRCDPISGHTALYWYRQSLGQGLEFLIYFQGNSAPDKSGLPSDRFSAERTGGSVSTLTIQRTQQEDSAVYLCASSQGRGRNQPQHFGDGTRLSIL.

V usage is TRBV24-1 and J usage is TRBJ2-1; no clear D gene. Germline CDR1 is KGHDR and CDR2 is SFDVKD. The CDR3 loop spans 13 amino acids. V was trimmed by 4 bases and J by 8 bases, leaving 11 bases between them. This chain's CDR3 is CATSDPNSHEQFF. CDR3 nucleotides: TGTGCCACCAGTGACCCAAACAGCCATGAGCAGTTCTTC.

This chain connects TRBV13 to TRBJ2-1; TRBD1 aligns across 9 bases. Germline V lookup: CDR1 PRHDT, CDR2 FYEKMQ (reference sequence). Germline trimming cut 5 bases from V and 8 bases from J; bases unmatched to any gene: 4. The CDR3 runs 13 residues. The CDR3 sequence is CASSAWTGDEQFF. In DNA, the CDR3 is TGTGCCAGCAGCGCCTGGACAGGGGATGAGCAGTTCTTC. The complete variable domain, with remaining parts taken from reference TRBV13 and TRBJ2-1, reads AAGVIQSPRHLIKEKRETATLKCYPIPRHDTVYWYQQGPGQDPQFLISFYEKMQSDKGSIPDRFSAQQFSDYHSELNMSSLELGDSALYFCASSAWTGDEQFFGPGTRLTVL.

This sequence joins TRBV29-1 and TRBJ2-5; D might be TRBD2 (7 bases). This CDR3 spans 13 amino acids. V was cut by 8 bases and J by 5 bases, with 18 bases left in between. Per germline, CDR1 SQVTM and CDR2 ANQGSEA. The CDR3 sequence is CSLLGGGGETQYF. DNA for the CDR3: TGCAGCCTACTGGGGGGGGGCGGCGAGACCCAGTACTTC.

The chain joins TRBV6-6 to TRBJ1-5, with D possibly TRBD1 on 6 matching bases. The germline CDR1 and CDR2 sequences are MNHNY and SVGAGI (reference sequence). Trimming took 5 bases from V and 5 from J, leaving 10 bases between them. The length of the CDR3 is 13 residues. The CDR3 is CASSLGGDQPQHF. DNA for the CDR3: TGTGCCAGCAGTCTAGGGGGGGATCAGCCCCAGCATTTT.

The chain joins TRBV29-1 to TRBJ1-2; 7 nucleotides align to TRBD1. The germline gives CDR1 SQVTM, CDR2 ANQGSEA. This CDR3 contains 12 residues. V shed 3 bases, J shed 3 bases, and the junction held 1 base outside the gene matches. The CDR3 here is CSVDQGDYGYTF. The CDR3 region has the DNA TGCAGCGTTGATCAGGGGGACTATGGCTACACCTTC.

This rearrangement joins TRBV30 to TRBJ1-1; perhaps TRBD1 as D (6 bases). CDR1 and CDR2 (germline): GTSNPN, SVGIG (reference sequence). CDR3 size: 13 residues. Trimming shortened V by 2 bases and J by 3 bases, and 10 bases separated the two germline ends. CDR3 protein: CAWSLNRDTEAFF. DNA of the CDR3: TGTGCCTGGAGTTTAAACAGGGACACTGAAGCTTTCTTT.

This chain joins TRBV11-2 and TRBJ1-2, with D perhaps matching TRBD1 (5 bases). CDR1 and CDR2 (germline): SGHAT, FQNNGV. The length of the CDR3 is 12 residues. Trimming removed 5 bases at V and 4 bases at J, with 8 bases between. The CDR3 coding sequence is TGTGCCAGCAGCCTACAGGCCTATGGCTACACCTTC. It yields the protein CASSLQAYGYTF.

This clone was counted only a few times. The V call is TRBV3-1 (or the pseudogene TRBV3-2), the J call TRBJ1-2, with 10 bases lining up with TRBD1. The CDR3 length is 14 residues. Germline-derived CDR1 and CDR2 are LGHDT and YNNKEL (reference sequence). The V gene end was trimmed by 3 bases and the J gene end by 4 bases; junction bases not matched to a gene: 2. The CDR3, as DNA: TGTGCCAGCAGCCAGTGGGACAGGGGCTATGGCTACACCTTC. Amino acid sequence: CASSQWDRGYGYTF.

The chain carries TRBV19 and TRBJ1-5; D remains ambiguous. V shed 0 bases and J shed 6 bases, with 6 bases lying between them. CDR3 size: 13 residues. Germline V gene data show CDR1 as LNHDA and CDR2 as SQIVND (reference sequence). CDR3 in DNA: TGTGCCAGTAGTATAGACGGTTCTCAGCCCCAGCATTTT. The encoded protein is CASSIDGSQPQHF. The full variable domain, in which reference TRBV19 and TRBJ1-5 provide the parts outside the CDR3, is DGGITQSPKYLFRKEGQNVTLSCEQNLNHDAMYWYRQDPGQGLRLIYYSQIVNDFQKGDIAEGYSVSREKKESFPLTVTSAQKNPTAFYLCASSIDGSQPQHFGDGTRLSIL.